One sample yielded the 28 T cell receptor beta chains listed below, sequenced in a study of tumor-infiltrating lymphocytes in primary liver carcinoma. From approximately 500 ng total RNA, TCR beta cDNA was generated with a primer in the constant region. Sequencing libraries for TCR beta derived from three nested multiplex PCR rounds that used slightly modified ARM-PCR. Forward primers for TRBV1-TRBV30 and a C-beta reverse primer served the first two PCR rounds, at roughly 10 cycles each. TCRdb independently ran MiXCR on the multiplex PCR reads; one entry per CDR3 protein. The sample holds about 320,000 distinct CDR3 sequences, 65% seen once. It was unsorted whole blood that yielded blood RNA, and germline DNA was also extracted. The sample taken for sequencing was peripheral blood. The receptors originated from a man between 40 and 49 years old with primary liver carcinoma and hepatitis B virus infection.

Worth noting for this clonotype: This could be a read error, since a much larger clone is one nucleotide away. The V call is TRBV12-3 or TRBV12-4, the J call TRBJ2-5, with 8 nucleotides matching TRBD2. This CDR3 is built from 16 residues. Trimming cost V 7 bases and J 4 bases; bases outside gene matches: 14. CDR3 sequence: CASTLSGLVARETQYF. Here the CDR3 DNA reads TGTGCCAGCACCCTTTCGGGACTAGTGGCACGAGAGACCCAGTACTTC.

Of note for this clonotype: One junction end does not reproduce the germline sequence, and a read error may be involved. The rearrangement joins TRBV28 to TRBJ2-3, with 15 bases that match TRBD2. Germline V gives CDR1 MDHEN, CDR2 SYDVKM. The CDR3 has 17 residues. Written as DNA, the CDR3 is TGTGCCTGCAGTTCCGGGACTAGCGGGAGGTATTCAGATACCCAGTATTTT. Residues: CACSSGTSGRYSDTQYF.

As for this clonotype: A much larger clone sits a single nucleotide away, making a read error possible. V and J are TRBV10-1 and TRBJ1-1, with TRBD1 identical over 8 bases. Trimming cost V 10 bases and J 6 bases; bases outside gene matches: 7. The germline V gene encodes CDR1 WNHNN and CDR2 SYGVQD (reference sequence). The CDR3 extends over 12 amino acids. CDR3 residues: CATQGQEAEAFF. Here the CDR3 DNA reads TGCGCCACCCAGGGACAGGAGGCTGAAGCTTTCTTT.

Concerning this clonotype: At one end the junction does not follow the germline gene, possibly because of a read error. The V call is TRBV11-3, the J call TRBJ1-1; no reliable D call. The CDR3 spans 13 residues. In germline, CDR1 is SGHNT, CDR2 YENEEA. The CDR3 sequence: CACSLAKDTEAFF. As DNA, the CDR3 is TGTGCCTGCAGCTTAGCGAAAGACACTGAAGCTTTCTTT.

Note on this clonotype: One end of the junction is discordant with germline, which a read error may explain. The chain uses TRBV9 and TRBJ2-2, with TRBD1 matching 9 bases. CDR1 and CDR2 (germline): SGDLS, YYNGEE. The CDR3 runs to 19 residues. CDR3 nucleotide sequence: TGTACCAGCAGCGTATCAGGACAGGGGACGACAAGGGCCACCGGGGAGCTGTTTTTT. It specifies CTSSVSGQGTTRATGELFF.

V and J are TRBV5-1 and TRBJ2-3; 8 nucleotides match TRBD2. The CDR3 spans 16 residues. V lost 3 bases, J lost 1 base, and 7 bases stayed unmatched. Germline V lookup: CDR1 SGHRS, CDR2 YFSETQ. CDR3 loop: CASSSPGLEGTDTQYF. In nucleotides, the CDR3 is TGCGCCAGCAGCTCTCCGGGACTAGAAGGCACAGATACGCAGTATTTT.

A note on this clonotype: A much larger clone lies one base from this, so it may be a read error. J is TRBJ2-5 and V is TRBV10-3; the D gene is possibly TRBD2 (6 bases). V lost 7 bases, J lost 9 bases, and 18 bases lay in between. The CDR3 is 13 amino acids. In germline, CDR1 is ENHRY, CDR2 SYGVKD. The CDR3 nucleotides are TGTGCCATCAACACGGGAGTAGACGAGGCCCAGTACTTC. This codes for CAINTGVDEAQYF.

This clonotype was seen a few times. The chain combines TRBV20-1 with TRBJ2-7, with D hard to call. Germline V CDR1 and CDR2: DFQATT, SNEGSKA (reference sequence). Trimming took 2 bases from V and 3 from J, leaving 2 bases between them. The CDR3 is 10 amino acids. The CDR3 DNA follows: TGCAGTGCTAGACACTACGAGCAGTACTTC. This translates into CSARHYEQYF.

This clonotype was seen a handful of times. This chain joins TRBV5-1 and TRBJ2-5; 9 bases line up with TRBD1. This CDR3 region has 14 residues. V gave up 4 bases and J gave up 5 bases; unmatched junction bases: 6. Germline lookup yields CDR1 SGHRS and CDR2 YFSETQ. CDR3 sequence (DNA): TGCGCCAGCAGCATAGGACAGGGGTTGGAGACCCAGTACTTC. The encoded protein is CASSIGQGLETQYF.

This clonotype turned up a few times. The chain carries TRBV5-4 and TRBJ2-6, with TRBD2 as a possible D gene (5 bases). Germline lookup yields CDR1 SGHNT and CDR2 YYREEE (reference sequence). This CDR3 contains 16 residues. Trimming removed 4 bases from V and 3 bases from J, with 14 bases in between. The CDR3 DNA reads TGTGCCAGCAGCCCGCCGGCGAGGGTTGGGGCCAACGTCCTGACTTTC. As protein: CASSPPARVGANVLTF.

On this clonotype: This may come from a read error, since a much larger clone is one base off. The chain has TRBV6-1 and TRBJ1-6; D gene ambiguous. V was cut by 5 bases and J by 4 bases, with 9 bases left in between. The V gene's germline CDR1 is MNHNS and CDR2 SASEGT. This CDR3 comprises 14 residues. DNA of the CDR3: TGTGCCAGCAGTTGGACGCAATATAATTCACCCCTCCACTTT. It yields the protein CASSWTQYNSPLHF.

The CDR3, as DNA: TGTGCCAGCTCACCCAGCGACAGCCAAGAGACCCAGTACTTC. It encodes CASSPSDSQETQYF. V and J are TRBV18 and TRBJ2-5; D possibly corresponds to TRBD1 (5 bases). Germline V gene sequence: CDR1 KGHSH, CDR2 LQKENI. V was pared by 3 bases and J by 1 base, with 9 bases between. CDR3 length: 14 residues.

V and J are TRBV7-9 and TRBJ1-5, with D possibly TRBD1 on 5 matching bases. The length of the CDR3 is 14 residues. The V end lost 5 bases, the J end lost 7 bases, and 15 bases lay between the germline ends. CDR1 and CDR2 (germline): SEHNR, FQNEAQ (reference sequence). The CDR3 DNA reads as TGTGCCAGCAGCCCAGGAGGGGAAGAACAGCCCCAGCATTTT. It yields the protein CASSPGGEEQPQHF.

As for this clonotype: An end of the junction does not agree with germline; a read error may underlie this. The J gene is TRBJ2-6, the V gene TRBV5-6; TRBD1 matches 8 bases. CDR3 size: 18 residues. CDR1 SGHDT and CDR2 YYEEEE come from the germline V gene. The CDR3 coding sequence is TGTGTCAGCAGCTTGGCCCGGACAGGGAAGGCTGGGGCCAACGTCCTGAATTTC. This translates into CVSSLARTGKAGANVLNF.

On this clonotype itself: This likely comes from a read error, as the CDR3 has no conserved phenylalanine or tryptophan at its end. The DNA is left out, because the CDR3 cannot be placed on it with certainty; the CDR3 is given as TCRdb lists it. The chain uses TRBV6-5 and TRBJ1-1; the table names TRBD1, a call not compared with the DNA. Inclusive of both ends, the CDR3 amounts to 15 amino acids. CDR1 is MNHEY, CDR2 SVGAGI, per germline. The CDR3 protein is CASSSPTGVNTEVFL.

To note about this clonotype: Being one base from a much bigger clone, this may be a read error. This chain connects TRBV4-1 to TRBJ1-5; TRBD1 matches 10 bases. CDR1 and CDR2 from the germline V gene are MGHRA and YSYEKL. The CDR3 runs 19 residues. Germline trimming cut 0 bases from V and 0 bases from J; bases unmatched to any gene: 8. CDR3 protein: CASSQDQRDRGLSNQPQHF. In DNA, the CDR3 is TGCGCCAGCAGCCAAGATCAAAGAGACAGGGGGCTTAGCAATCAGCCCCAGCATTTT.

This clonotype was counted once. One end of the junction is discordant with germline, which a read error may explain. The chain joins TRBV29-1 to TRBJ2-2; perhaps TRBD2 as D (5 bases). The CDR3 has 14 amino acids. Germline CDR1 is SQVTM and CDR2 is ANQGSEA. This CDR3 reads CSIEVVLGTGELCF. Written as DNA, the CDR3 is TGCAGCATTGAAGTAGTCTTAGGCACCGGGGAGCTGTGTTTT.

This clonotype came up a few times. The gene calls are TRBV5-4 and TRBJ1-1; TRBD1 matches at 11 bases. This CDR3 has 14 residues. V shed 5 bases and J 5 bases; nucleotides not matched to a gene: 5. Germline loops: CDR1 SGHNT, CDR2 YYREEE (reference sequence). CDR3 residues: CASRPDRGRTEAFF. The DNA of the CDR3 is TGTGCCAGCAGGCCGGACAGGGGGCGGACTGAAGCTTTCTTT.

As concerns this clonotype: The CDR3 does not close with the conserved phenylalanine or tryptophan, likely indicating a read error. This sequence joins TRBV7-9 and TRBJ2-1, with 10 positions matching TRBD2. Germline trimming cut 5 bases from V and 6 bases from J; bases unmatched to any gene: 7. The CDR3 runs 15 residues. Germline assignment: CDR1 SEHNR and CDR2 FQNEAQ (reference sequence). CDR3 sequence: CASSIESGRVNEQFI. CDR3 nucleotides: TGTGCCAGCAGCATCGAAAGCGGGAGGGTCAATGAGCAGTTCATC.

Concerning this clonotype: At one end, the junction sequence differs from germline, possibly due to a read error. This sequence joins TRBV4-1 and TRBJ2-7; D gene uncertain. Per germline, CDR1 MGHRA and CDR2 YSYEKL. CDR3 length: 15 amino acids. CDR3 bases: TGCGCCAGCAGCCAAGACGTATCCTTCATCCTGGAGCAGAACTTC. As protein: CASSQDVSFILEQNF.

This clonotype was observed a single time. This may come from a read error, since a much larger clone is one base off. This chain joins TRBV4-2 and TRBJ2-7; 7 positions match TRBD2. This CDR3 region has 15 residues. Germline-derived CDR1 and CDR2 are LGHNA and YNFKEQ. In nucleotides, the CDR3 is TGTGACAGCAGCCAGGAAAGCGGGAACCGCTACGAGCAGTACTTC. Translation gives CDSSQESGNRYEQYF.

This clonotype was seen a few times. The chain employs TRBV7-8 and TRBJ2-7; TRBD2 agrees at 8 bases. The V and J ends lost 5 bases and 7 bases, in that order; junction bases with no gene match: 19. Per the germline V gene, CDR1 is SGHVS and CDR2 is FQNEAQ. The CDR3 spans 17 residues. The chain's CDR3 is CASSLNRESGRAGEQYF. For the CDR3, the DNA is TGTGCCAGCAGCCTAAACAGGGAGAGCGGGAGAGCAGGAGAGCAGTACTTC.

Comment on this clonotype: One junction end does not reproduce the germline sequence, and a read error may be involved. V and J are TRBV4-1 and TRBJ2-3; 9 bases align to TRBD1. Germline lookup yields CDR1 MGHRA and CDR2 YSYEKL. CDR3 length: 16 amino acids. As DNA, the CDR3 is TGCGCTAGCAGCCAAGAAGGGACTGGACAGGGGGATACGCAGTATTTT. Protein sequence: CASSQEGTGQGDTQYF.

Details on this clonotype: The CDR3 does not end in the conserved phenylalanine or tryptophan, so this is likely a read error. The rearrangement uses TRBV4-3 and TRBJ1-2; D is ambiguous. Trimming stripped 3 bases from V and 4 bases from J, with 9 bases between. The germline V gene encodes CDR1 LGHNA and CDR2 YSLEER. The CDR3 length is 13 residues. This CDR3 is CASSHEPVYGYTI. In nucleotides, the CDR3 is TGCGCCAGCAGCCATGAACCGGTCTATGGCTACACCATC.

The V call is TRBV28, the J call TRBJ1-5; D perhaps matches TRBD1 (5 bases). The CDR3 is 17 amino acids. Germline V gives CDR1 MDHEN, CDR2 SYDVKM. Trimming took off 7 bases at V and 6 bases at J, with 25 bases between the two ends. CDR3 sequence: CASTTGAGAQHGQPQHF. The CDR3 DNA reads as TGTGCCAGCACCACCGGGGCCGGGGCGCAGCACGGTCAGCCCCAGCATTTT.

The gene calls are TRBV7-9 and TRBJ2-1, with D uncertain. CDR1 SEHNR and CDR2 FQNEAQ come from the germline V gene (reference sequence). The CDR3 consists of 16 residues. Between the trimmed V and J ends, which lost 4 bases and 1 base, there was a span of 14 bases. CDR3 nucleotides: TGTGCCAGCAGCTCGGGCAAGGCGAGATCCTACAATGAGCAGTTCTTC. Residues: CASSSGKARSYNEQFF.

As concerns this clonotype: This CDR3 fails to terminate in the conserved phenylalanine or tryptophan, so it likely reflects a read error. This sequence joins TRBV6-1 and TRBJ2-3; no reliable D call. The CDR3 has 14 amino acids. Germline CDR1 reads MNHNS; CDR2 reads SASEGT. Here the CDR3 reads CISSGNQAPDTQYS. CDR3 in DNA: TGTATCAGCAGTGGAAACCAGGCCCCAGATACGCAGTATTCT.

The chain has TRBV4-2 and TRBJ1-6, with 9 bases identical to TRBD1. This CDR3 is built from 17 residues. Germline assignment: CDR1 LGHNA and CDR2 YNFKEQ. With 2 bases clipped from V and 3 bases from J, the junction kept 5 bases outside the gene matches. This CDR3 reads CASSQWTGANYNSPLHF. CDR3 DNA sequence: TGTGCCAGCAGCCAATGGACAGGGGCGAACTATAATTCACCCCTCCACTTT.